This T cell receptor beta chain was recovered during a study of T cell responses to AZD1222 COVID-19 vaccine. Sequencing was performed with immunoSEQ multiplex PCR; in TCRdb, only in-frame clones are kept and a portion is missing. Found here are approximately 150,000 clones, under 95% of them singletons; the top ten hold around 4.7%. Overall study findings and caveats: Two AZD1222 administrations were followed by greater Spike-specific TCR breadth and depth. The span of vaccine-associated CD4 TCRs extended across spike, with dominance at 160-218 and 743-854. Clonal diversity was possibly underestimated; the donors were predominantly white British and more often female. Just a handful of AZD1222 recipients were seropositive at baseline.

CDR1 and CDR2 (germline): LGHNT, FRNRAP. CDR3 length: 14 residues. Losses at the gene ends were 1 base for V and 5 bases for J; bases not matched to a gene: 3. Worth noting for this clone: The antigen is not known.

The chain uses TRBV12-5 and TRBJ2-3; 7 bases agree with TRBD1. The clonotype was recovered from an adult in good health. The source was peripheral blood, collected on day 0 of AZD1222 vaccination. CDR3 sequence (DNA): TGTGCTAGTGGTTTGGGACAGGGAAAAGATACGCAGTATTTT. Translating it yields CASGLGQGKDTQYF.